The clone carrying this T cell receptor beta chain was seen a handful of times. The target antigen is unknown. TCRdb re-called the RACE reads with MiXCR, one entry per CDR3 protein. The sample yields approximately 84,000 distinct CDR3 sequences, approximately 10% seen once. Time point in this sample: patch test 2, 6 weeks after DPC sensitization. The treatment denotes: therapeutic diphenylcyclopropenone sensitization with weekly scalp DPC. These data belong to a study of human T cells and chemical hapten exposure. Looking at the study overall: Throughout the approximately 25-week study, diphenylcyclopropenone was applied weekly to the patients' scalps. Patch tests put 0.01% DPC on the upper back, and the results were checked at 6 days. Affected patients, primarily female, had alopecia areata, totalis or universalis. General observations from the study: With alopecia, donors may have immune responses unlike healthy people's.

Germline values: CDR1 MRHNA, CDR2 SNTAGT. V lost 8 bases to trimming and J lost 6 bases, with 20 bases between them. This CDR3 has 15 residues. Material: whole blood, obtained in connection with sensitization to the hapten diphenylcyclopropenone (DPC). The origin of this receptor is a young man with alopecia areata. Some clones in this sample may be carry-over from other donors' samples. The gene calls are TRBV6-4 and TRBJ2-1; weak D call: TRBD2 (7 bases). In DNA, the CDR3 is TGTGCCAGCGGGTATGCGGGGGCTAACCCCAATGAGCAGTTCTTC. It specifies CASGYAGANPNEQFF.